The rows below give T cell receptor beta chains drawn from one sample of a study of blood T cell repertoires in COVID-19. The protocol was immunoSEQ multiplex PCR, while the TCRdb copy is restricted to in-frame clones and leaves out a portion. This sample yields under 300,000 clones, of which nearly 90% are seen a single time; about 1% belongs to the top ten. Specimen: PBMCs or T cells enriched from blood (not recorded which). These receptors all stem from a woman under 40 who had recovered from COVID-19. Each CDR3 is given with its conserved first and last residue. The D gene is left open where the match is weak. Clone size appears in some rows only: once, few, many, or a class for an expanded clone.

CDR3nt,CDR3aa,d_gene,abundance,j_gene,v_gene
TGTGCCAGCAGTTACTCAGGCGGCCCCCGAACTGAAGCTTTCTTT,CASSYSGGPRTEAFF,-,-,TRBJ1-1,TRBV6-5
TGCGCCAGCAGCTTGAGGGGGATGAATGAGCAGTTCTTC,CASSLRGMNEQFF,-,-,TRBJ2-1,TRBV5-1
TGTGCCACCGAGGTGGGGGGTTCTGTAACTGAAGCTTTCTTT,CATEVGGSVTEAFF,-,-,TRBJ1-1,TRBV6-6
TGCGCCAGCAGCCAGACCGGACAGGGGGATCGCGAGCAGTACTTC,CASSQTGQGDREQYF,TRBD1,-,TRBJ2-7,TRBV5-1
TGTGCCAGCAGCGTAGCGCGCAACTATGGCTACACCTTC,CASSVARNYGYTF,-,-,TRBJ1-2,TRBV9
TGTGCCAGCCGGGACTTTAGGACGAACACTGAAGCTTTCTTT,CASRDFRTNTEAFF,-,-,TRBJ1-1,TRBV19
TGTGCCAGCAGCTTAGGGTTAGGGAGCGGGGGAGCGTACAATGAGCAGTTCTTC,CASSLGLGSGGAYNEQFF,TRBD2,-,TRBJ2-1,TRBV11-3
TGTGCCAGCAGCTTAGAGGGGAATGGCTACACCTTC,CASSLEGNGYTF,-,-,TRBJ1-2,TRBV7-9
TGTGCCAGCAGTGTAGGACAGGGGGATGGCTACACCTTC,CASSVGQGDGYTF,TRBD1,-,TRBJ1-2,TRBV28
TGTGCCAGCAGTGACGCTGCGATGACGCAGTATTTT,CASSDAAMTQYF,-,-,TRBJ2-3,TRBV6-4
TGCGCCAGCAGCCACGAAGGGGGACCTACGTCGGGAAAACTGTTTTTT,CASSHEGGPTSGKLFF,-,-,TRBJ1-4,TRBV4-3
TGTGCCAGCTCACCTTTGGCGGGGGCCCGGGAGCTGTTTTTT,CASSPLAGARELFF,-,once,TRBJ2-2,TRBV18
TGTGCCTGGATTCCGGACAGGGACAAAAACATTCAGTACTTC,CAWIPDRDKNIQYF,TRBD1,-,TRBJ2-4,TRBV30
TGTGCCAGCTCACCACTATATGGGGGAGGCCGCACAGATACGCAGTATTTT,CASSPLYGGGRTDTQYF,-,-,TRBJ2-3,TRBV18
TGTGCCAGCAGTGAAAGACTAGCGGGTCTTAAGAACACCGGGGAGCTGTTTTTT,CASSERLAGLKNTGELFF,TRBD2,-,TRBJ2-2,TRBV2
TGTGCCAGCAGATTAGATGGATGGGAGGAACTGTTTTTT,CASRLDGWEELFF,-,-,TRBJ1-4,TRBV6-5
TGTGCCAGCAGTCGGTTTAGTGCTAATGAAAAACTGTTTTTT,CASSRFSANEKLFF,-,-,TRBJ1-4,TRBV27
TGTGCCAGCAGCCAAGATGAGGGTAGGCCTGAAGCTTTCTTT,CASSQDEGRPEAFF,-,few,TRBJ1-1,TRBV3-1/TRBV3-2
TGTGCCAGCAGTTTATGGGGAAAAACTAGCGGGAGGGGGACATACGACAATGAGCAGTTCTTC,CASSLWGKTSGRGTYDNEQFF,TRBD2,-,TRBJ2-1,TRBV28
TGTGCCAGCAGCCCTTCTGGCCCCAGGACCCAGTACTTC,CASSPSGPRTQYF,-,-,TRBJ2-5,TRBV3-1/TRBV3-2
TGTGCCAGCAGCTCCAGGGTAGGGGGACCCGGGGAGCTGTTTTTT,CASSSRVGGPGELFF,-,-,TRBJ2-2,TRBV7-6
TGTGCCAGCAGTCCACAGACAGGGCAGATGAACACTGAAGCTTTCTTT,CASSPQTGQMNTEAFF,TRBD1,-,TRBJ1-1,TRBV28
TGTGCCATCAGTGACATGGCTAAAAACATTCAGTACTTC,CAISDMAKNIQYF,-,-,TRBJ2-4,TRBV10-3
TGTGCCAGCAACACCCAACGCAGCGGGGGGGGTACAAATGAGCAGTTCTTC,CASNTQRSGGGTNEQFF,TRBD2,-,TRBJ2-1,TRBV6-4
TGTGCCAGCAGTTTATCACCTCAAACCGGGCTAGCGGGAGGTGATACGCAGTATTTT,CASSLSPQTGLAGGDTQYF,TRBD2,once,TRBJ2-3,TRBV27
TGTGCCAGCGGGCTGTACAGGGGGCCGAGCAATCAGCCCCAGCATTTT,CASGLYRGPSNQPQHF,TRBD1,-,TRBJ1-5,TRBV28
TGTGCCAGCAGCGGCGCCCGAGGAGGGATTGAAGTTGAGCAGTTCTTC,CASSGARGGIEVEQFF,-,once,TRBJ2-1,TRBV7-8
TGTGCCAGCAGTTACTCTCTCGGGACAGGCCATGAAAAACTGTTTTTT,CASSYSLGTGHEKLFF,TRBD1,-,TRBJ1-4,TRBV6-5
TGTGCCAGCAGTTTGTATTGGAGCTACTTC,CASSLYWSYF,-,-,TRBJ1-2,TRBV28
TGTGCCAGCAGTGACAGGGGTTTCTATGGCTACACCTTC,CASSDRGFYGYTF,TRBD1,-,TRBJ1-2,TRBV28
TGTGCCAGCGGTTCAGGGGGCAACACCGGGGAGCTGTTTTTT,CASGSGGNTGELFF,TRBD1,few,TRBJ2-2,TRBV28
TGTGCCAGCAGCTTAGTTGGGGGGAGTGTGCAGTTCTTC,CASSLVGGSVQFF,-,-,TRBJ2-1,TRBV11-3
TGTGCCAGCAGCCGAGGACAGGATTACGAGCAGTACTTC,CASSRGQDYEQYF,TRBD1,-,TRBJ2-7,TRBV6-2/TRBV6-3
TGTGCCAGCAGCGCGCAGGGGGCGCGGCAGCCCCAGCATTTT,CASSAQGARQPQHF,TRBD1,-,TRBJ1-5,TRBV2
TGTGCCAGCAGTTGGACAGGGGCTATGAACACTGAAGCTTTCTTT,CASSWTGAMNTEAFF,TRBD1,-,TRBJ1-1,TRBV6-5
TGTGCCATCAGTGAGTCCAGGGCAAATTCACCCCTCCACTTT,CAISESRANSPLHF,-,-,TRBJ1-6,TRBV10-3
TGTGCCAGCAGTTTAGTATGGGGCCTGATCAGCTCCTACGAGCAGTACTTC,CASSLVWGLISSYEQYF,-,-,TRBJ2-7,TRBV28
TGTGCCAGCAGTTTAGGACTAGCGGGAGGGGACAATGAGCAGTTCTTC,CASSLGLAGGDNEQFF,TRBD2,many,TRBJ2-1,TRBV28
TGTGCCAGCAGCCAAGCAGGAACCTATGGCTACACCTTC,CASSQAGTYGYTF,-,-,TRBJ1-2,TRBV14
TGTGCCAGCAGCTTGGAGACAGTCTATGGCTACACCTTC,CASSLETVYGYTF,-,-,TRBJ1-2,TRBV5-4
TGTGCCAGCTCACCGAGATCGACAGGGTTGGACACTGAAGCTTTCTTT,CASSPRSTGLDTEAFF,TRBD1,-,TRBJ1-1,TRBV18
TGTGCCAGTAGTATAGCGAATTCAGGGCAGCCCCAGCATTTT,CASSIANSGQPQHF,-,-,TRBJ1-5,TRBV19
TGTGCCAGCAGTTTAACAGGGAACTTCGGCTACACCTTC,CASSLTGNFGYTF,-,few,TRBJ1-2,TRBV6-2/TRBV6-3